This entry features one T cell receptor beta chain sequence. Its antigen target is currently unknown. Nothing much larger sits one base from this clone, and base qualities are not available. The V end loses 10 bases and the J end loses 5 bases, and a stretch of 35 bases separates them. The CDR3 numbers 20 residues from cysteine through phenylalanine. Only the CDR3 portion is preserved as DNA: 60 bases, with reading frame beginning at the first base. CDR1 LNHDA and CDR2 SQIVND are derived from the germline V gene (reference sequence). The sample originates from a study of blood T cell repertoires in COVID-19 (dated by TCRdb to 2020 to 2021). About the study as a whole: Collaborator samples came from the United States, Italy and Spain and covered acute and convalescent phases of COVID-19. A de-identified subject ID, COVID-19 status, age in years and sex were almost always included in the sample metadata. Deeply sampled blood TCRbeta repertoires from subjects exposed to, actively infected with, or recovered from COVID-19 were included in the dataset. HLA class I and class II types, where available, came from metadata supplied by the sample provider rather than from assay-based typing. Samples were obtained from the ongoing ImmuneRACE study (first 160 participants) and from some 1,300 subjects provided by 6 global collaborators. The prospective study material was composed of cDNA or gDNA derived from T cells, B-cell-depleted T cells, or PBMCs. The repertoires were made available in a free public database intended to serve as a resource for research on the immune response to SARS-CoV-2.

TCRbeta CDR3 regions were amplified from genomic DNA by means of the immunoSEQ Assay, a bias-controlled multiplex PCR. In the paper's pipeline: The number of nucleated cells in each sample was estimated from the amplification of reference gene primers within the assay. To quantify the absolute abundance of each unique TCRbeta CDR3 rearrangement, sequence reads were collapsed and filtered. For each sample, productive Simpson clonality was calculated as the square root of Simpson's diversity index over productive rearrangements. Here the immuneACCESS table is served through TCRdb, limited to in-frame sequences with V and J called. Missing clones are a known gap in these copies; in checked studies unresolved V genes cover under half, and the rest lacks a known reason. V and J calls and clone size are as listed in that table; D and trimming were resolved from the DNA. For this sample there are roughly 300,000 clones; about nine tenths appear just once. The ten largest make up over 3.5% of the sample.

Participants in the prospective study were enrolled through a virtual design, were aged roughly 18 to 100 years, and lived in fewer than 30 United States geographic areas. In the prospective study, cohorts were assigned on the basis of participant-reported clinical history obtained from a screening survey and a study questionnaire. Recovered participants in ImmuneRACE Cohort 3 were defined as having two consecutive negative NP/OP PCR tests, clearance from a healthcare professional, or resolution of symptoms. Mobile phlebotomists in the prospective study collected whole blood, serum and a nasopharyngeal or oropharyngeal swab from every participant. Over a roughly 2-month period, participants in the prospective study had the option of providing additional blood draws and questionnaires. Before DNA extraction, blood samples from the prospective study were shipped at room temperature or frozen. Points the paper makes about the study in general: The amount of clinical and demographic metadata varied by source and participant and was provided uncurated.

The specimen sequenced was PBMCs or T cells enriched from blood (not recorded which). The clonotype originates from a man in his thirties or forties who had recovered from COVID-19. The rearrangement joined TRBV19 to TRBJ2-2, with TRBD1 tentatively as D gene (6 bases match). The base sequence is TGTGCCACCGACCCTTCAAGTGGAGATCAAGTGGACAGTTCGACCGGGGAGCTGTTTTTT. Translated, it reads CATDPSSGDQVDSSTGELFF.